Listed here are 16 T cell receptor beta chains from one sample, sequenced in a study of blood T cell repertoires in COVID-19. The table came from immunoSEQ multiplex PCR; TCRdb's copy has only in-frame clones and leaves some out. In the table there are roughly 150,000 clones, approximately 92% of which are singletons. The sequenced sample consisted of peripheral blood. The origin of the receptors is a woman aged 55-70 years with active COVID-19.

This clone was found a few times. The J gene is TRBJ1-4, the V gene TRBV5-6, with a weak D call TRBD1 (6 bases). CDR1 and CDR2 (germline): SGHDT, YYEEEE. The CDR3 runs 16 residues. With 1 base removed from V and 0 bases from J, the gap between germline ends came to 10 bases. The CDR3 loop reads CASSLYGQSTNEKLFF. In DNA form, the CDR3 reads TGTGCCAGCAGCTTGTACGGACAGTCAACTAATGAAAAACTGTTTTTT.

J is TRBJ2-5 and V is TRBV19, with D tentatively TRBD2 (6 bases). There are 14 residues in the CDR3. The V gene lost 5 bases and the J gene lost 5 bases, with 15 bases spanning the gap. The germline gives CDR1 LNHDA, CDR2 SQIVND (reference sequence). Written as DNA, the CDR3 is TGTGCCAGTAGTCCTGGAGGGCCGGGTGAGACCCAGTACTTC. Translating gives CASSPGGPGETQYF.

This sequence joins TRBV28 and TRBJ1-6; tentative D call: TRBD1 (6 bases). The CDR3 spans 17 residues. V was cut by 8 bases and J by 3 bases, with 20 bases left in between. Germline-derived CDR1 and CDR2 are MDHEN and SYDVKM. CDR3 amino acids: CASLLGGQTFYNSPLHF. CDR3 in DNA: TGTGCCAGCCTCCTAGGGGGACAAACTTTCTATAATTCACCCCTCCACTTT.

This clone was observed once. The CDR3 region is CASSLGGTTQETQYF. CDR3 nucleotides: TGCGCCAGCAGCTTGGGAGGGACAACTCAAGAGACCCAGTACTTC. The chain joins TRBV5-1 to TRBJ2-5; D may be TRBD1 (6 bases). CDR3 size: 15 residues. Germline values: CDR1 SGHRS, CDR2 YFSETQ. V was pared by 0 bases and J by 2 bases, with 11 bases between.

The rearrangement joins TRBV7-9 to TRBJ2-1; a weak D match, TRBD2 (5 bases). This CDR3 has 14 amino acids. The germline V and J ends were trimmed by 5 bases and 9 bases, with 17 bases remaining between them. Germline values: CDR1 SEHNR, CDR2 FQNEAQ (reference sequence). CDR3 loop: CASSLILEASEQFF. CDR3 bases: TGTGCCAGCAGCCTAATCTTGGAGGCAAGTGAGCAGTTCTTC.

This sequence joins TRBV7-9 and TRBJ2-3; 8 bases are shared with TRBD1. This CDR3 spans 14 amino acids. Germline CDR1 reads SEHNR; CDR2 reads FQNEAQ (reference sequence). Losses at the gene ends were 5 bases for V and 1 base for J; bases not matched to a gene: 2. The CDR3 loop reads CASSPTGGTDTQYF. CDR3 nucleotides: TGTGCCAGCAGCCCGACAGGGGGCACAGATACGCAGTATTTT.

The chain combines TRBV7-8 with TRBJ2-7; D is unresolved. V was cut by 5 bases and J by 3 bases, with 20 bases left in between. The CDR3 has 16 amino acids. The V gene's germline CDR1 is SGHVS and CDR2 FQNEAQ. This CDR3 is CASSNELGVPDYEQYF. CDR3 nucleotide sequence: TGTGCCAGCAGCAATGAGCTAGGAGTTCCCGACTACGAGCAGTACTTC.

The chain has TRBV12-5 and TRBJ2-1; 9 bases line up with TRBD2. V shed 2 bases and J 8 bases; nucleotides not matched to a gene: 13. CDR1 and CDR2 from the germline V gene are LGHNT and FRNRAP. The CDR3 is made up of 17 amino acids. CDR3 residues: CASGLSPGTSFAYEQFF. Written as DNA, the CDR3 is TGTGCTAGTGGTTTGTCACCCGGGACTAGCTTTGCATATGAGCAGTTCTTC.

The DNA for the CDR3 is TGTGCCAGCAGCACACAGGGTTGTTTTCCCAAAGGTACGCAGTATTTT. Translation: CASSTQGCFPKGTQYF. The rearrangement joins TRBV21-1 to TRBJ2-3; the D call TRBD1 from the table was never checked on the DNA. TRBV21-1 is flagged as a pseudogene. The CDR3 consists of 16 residues.

The chain carries TRBV15 and TRBJ2-1, with D maybe TRBD2 (6 bases). The CDR3 sequence is 15 residues long. Deletions cut 0 bases from V and 8 bases from J, with 14 bases between. Germline CDR1 LNHNV, CDR2 YYDKDF (reference sequence). Written as DNA, the CDR3 is TGTGCCACCAGCAGAGAAGGGGACTTACGACATGAGCAGTTCTTC. This encodes CATSREGDLRHEQFF.

The CDR3 DNA sequence: TGCGCCAGCAGCCAAGATCGGGGAGGAGTCCCCACAGATACGCAGTATTTT. Encoded protein: CASSQDRGGVPTDTQYF. The chain joins TRBV4-3 to TRBJ2-3, with D perhaps matching TRBD2 (6 bases). The germline CDR1 and CDR2 sequences are LGHNA and YSLEER. There are 17 residues in the CDR3. Between the trimmed V and J ends, which lost 0 bases and 2 bases, there was a span of 15 bases.

Only one count was recorded for this clone. This chain uses TRBV12-3 or TRBV12-4 with TRBJ1-5; D perhaps matches TRBD1 (5 bases). The CDR3 runs 13 residues. The ends were cut back, 5 bases at V and 4 bases at J, with 9 bases in the middle. CDR3 coding DNA: TGTGCCAGCAGTCACCAGGGTAATCAGCCCCAGCATTTT. It encodes CASSHQGNQPQHF.

This sequence joins TRBV7-6 and TRBJ2-7, with 7 nucleotides matching TRBD2. Germline loops: CDR1 SGHVS, CDR2 FNYEAQ. This CDR3 has 16 amino acids. The trim removed 5 bases at V and 0 bases at J, leaving 10 bases unmatched. The DNA of the CDR3 is TGTGCCAGCAGCCCTAGACTAGCACTGAGCTCCTACGAGCAGTACTTC. Amino acids: CASSPRLALSSYEQYF. Complete variable domain (other parts from reference TRBV7-6 and TRBJ2-7): GAGVSQSPRYKVTKRGQDVALRCDPISGHVSLYWYRQALGQGPEFLTYFNYEAQQDKSGLPNDRFSAERPEGSISTLTIQRTEQRDSAMYRCASSPRLALSSYEQYFGPGTRLTVT.

V and J are TRBV19 and TRBJ2-6, with 7 nucleotides matching TRBD1. The CDR3 contains 14 residues. Germline loops: CDR1 LNHDA, CDR2 SQIVND (reference sequence). V lost 7 bases to trimming and J lost 2 bases; unmatched junction nucleotides: 2. DNA for the CDR3: TGTGCCAGTAAAGGGACAGCTGGGGCCAACGTCCTGACTTTC. It encodes CASKGTAGANVLTF. The entire variable domain, with the rest obtained from reference TRBV19 and TRBJ2-6, is as follows: DGGITQSPKYLFRKEGQNVTLSCEQNLNHDAMYWYRQDPGQGLRLIYYSQIVNDFQKGDIAEGYSVSREKKESFPLTVTSAQKNPTAFYLCASKGTAGANVLTFGAGSRLTVL.

The genes are TRBV10-2 and TRBJ2-7; possible D gene TRBD2, 6 bases. The germline V and J ends were trimmed by 3 bases and 7 bases, with 19 bases remaining between them. The germline V gene has CDR1 WSHSY and CDR2 SAAADI. This CDR3 comprises 15 residues. The CDR3 protein is CASSDLAGGPLEQYF. Written as DNA, the CDR3 is TGCGCCAGCAGTGATCTAGCCGGGGGTCCCTTGGAGCAGTACTTC.

The chain combines TRBV7-9 with TRBJ1-1; a possible D gene is TRBD1 (5 bases). V gave up 3 bases and J gave up 0 bases, with 8 bases separating them. The CDR3 spans 14 residues. The germline gives CDR1 SEHNR, CDR2 FQNEAQ (reference sequence). CDR3 residues: CASSLGGMNTEAFF. In DNA, the CDR3 is TGTGCCAGCAGCTTGGGGGGAATGAACACTGAAGCTTTCTTT.